The clone carrying this T cell receptor (beta chain) showed up just a few times. The CDR3 loop spans 15 amino acids. The V gene lost 4 bases and the J gene lost 7 bases, with 22 bases spanning the gap. Germline assignment: CDR1 SQVTM and CDR2 ANQGSEA. The entry originates in a study of blood T cells in healthy people across ages. Using a J-beta primer mix together with a sample-barcoded 5' primer, a second PCR was run for about 6 to 11 cycles. MiXCR, run by TCRdb on the 5' RACE reads, gives a single entry per CDR3 protein. The table shows about 1.6 million distinct CDR3 sequences, with about 32% occurring only once.

The clonotype was recovered from a woman aged 30 to 39 in good health. Sequenced: blood. The chain links TRBV29-1 to TRBJ1-1; possibly TRBD1 for D (6 bases). CDR3: CSVGLTSGTGSEAFF. For the CDR3, the DNA is TGCAGCGTTGGCCTGACGTCGGGAACAGGGAGTGAAGCTTTCTTT.